A single sample is the source of the 4 T cell receptor beta chains below, sequenced in a study of T cells in Graves' hyperthyroidism and ophthalmopathy. RNA transcripts gave rise to amplified TCR beta CDR3 regions. When the TCR CDR3 underwent first-round RT-PCR, the HTBI primer set was used. TCRdb itself ran the multiplex PCR reads through MiXCR, one entry per CDR3 protein. The sample lists around 370,000 distinct CDR3 sequences; about 18% were seen once. The sequencing input was blood. The receptors were sampled from a man younger than 30 with Graves' ophthalmopathy.

The chain links TRBV12-3 or TRBV12-4 to TRBJ1-3; TRBD1 might be the D (6 bases). Trimming took 5 bases from V and 0 from J, leaving 14 bases between them. The CDR3 is 16 amino acids. The CDR3 region is CASSPRDTLSGNTIYF. As DNA, the CDR3 is TGTGCCAGCAGTCCCCGGGACACCCTCTCTGGAAACACCATATATTTT.

This clonotype was found many times. The V gene is TRBV3-1, the J gene TRBJ2-1; D possibly corresponds to TRBD2 (6 bases). In germline, CDR1 is LGHDT, CDR2 YNNKEL (reference sequence). This CDR3 is 16 amino acids long. Trimming cost V 0 bases and J 2 bases, with 11 bases left between them. For the CDR3, the DNA is TGTGCCAGCAGCCAAGACTCCCCGGGGGCCTACAATGAGCAGTTCTTC. Translating it yields CASSQDSPGAYNEQFF.

The chain couples TRBV18 to TRBJ2-3; 7 positions match TRBD1. V dropped 4 bases and J dropped 5; count of bases not matched to a gene: 6. The CDR3 is 14 residues long. From germline, CDR1 is KGHSH and CDR2 LQKENI. CDR3 sequence: CASSRGGAEDTQYF. The CDR3 region has the DNA TGTGCCAGCTCACGAGGGGGCGCGGAAGATACGCAGTATTTT.

The table lists this clonotype with many counts. This chain links TRBV28 with TRBJ1-1; TRBD1 aligns across 8 bases. J lost 1 base, V lost 2 bases, and 9 bases had no gene match. Germline V gene lookup returns CDR1 MDHEN and CDR2 SYDVKM. The CDR3 contains 17 residues. The CDR3 DNA reads as TGTGCCAGCAGTTTAATCAGACAGGGGTGGGGGAACACTGAAGCTTTCTTT. Translated: CASSLIRQGWGNTEAFF.